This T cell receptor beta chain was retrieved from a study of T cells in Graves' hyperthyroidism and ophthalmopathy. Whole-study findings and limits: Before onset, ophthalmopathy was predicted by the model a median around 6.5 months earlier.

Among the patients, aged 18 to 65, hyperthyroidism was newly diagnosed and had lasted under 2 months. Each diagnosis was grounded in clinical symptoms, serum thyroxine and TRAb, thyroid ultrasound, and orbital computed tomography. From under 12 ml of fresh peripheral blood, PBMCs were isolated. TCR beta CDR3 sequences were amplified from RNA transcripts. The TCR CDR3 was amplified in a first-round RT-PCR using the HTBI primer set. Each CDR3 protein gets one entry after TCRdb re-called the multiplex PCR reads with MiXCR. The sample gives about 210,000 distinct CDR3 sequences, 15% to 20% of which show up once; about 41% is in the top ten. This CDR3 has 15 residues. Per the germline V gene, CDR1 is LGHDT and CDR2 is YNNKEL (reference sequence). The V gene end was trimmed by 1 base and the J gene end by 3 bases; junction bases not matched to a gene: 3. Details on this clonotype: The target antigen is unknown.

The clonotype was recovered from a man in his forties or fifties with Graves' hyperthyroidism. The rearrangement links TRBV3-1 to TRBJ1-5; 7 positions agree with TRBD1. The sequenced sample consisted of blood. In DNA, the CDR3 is TGTGCCAGCAGCCAAGCGGGACAGTCCAATCAGCCCCAGCATTTT. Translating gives CASSQAGQSNQPQHF.